Sequencing of this T cell receptor beta chain was carried out in a study of T cell repertoires in cytomegalovirus infection. On the study more broadly: Recently described HLA-C-restricted plus well-studied HLA-B-restricted CMV epitopes were used. Public TCR beta signatures provided an indication of both CMV infection and a matching HLA type. Study-wide results and limits: Across the ex vivo response, the dominant clonotypes were HLA-C-restricted CMV-specific TCR beta clonotypes.

As concerns this clonotype: The antigen is not known.

TCRdb recomputed calls from the reads with MiXCR, one row per CDR3 protein. The sample consists of around 900,000 distinct CDR3 sequences, roughly 31% of them appearing once. The clonotype originates from a human donor in good health (CMV status not recorded). Some clones in this sample may be carry-over from other donors' samples. This specimen was cultured CD8+ T cells from PBMCs, taken from culture after CMV antigen stimulation.

The CDR3 bases are TGCAGTGCTAGAGATAAGTGGGACTCAAACTATGGCTACACCTTC. Encoded protein: CSARDKWDSNYGYTF. V and J are TRBV20-1 and TRBJ1-2; tentative D call: TRBD1 (5 bases). Per germline, CDR1 DFQATT and CDR2 SNEGSKA (reference sequence). The CDR3 contains 15 residues. V was shortened by 0 bases and J by 2 bases, with 13 bases between the two germline ends.